These 21 T cell receptor beta chains came from one sample sequenced in a study of human T cells and chemical hapten exposure. MiXCR, applied by TCRdb to the RACE reads, yields one record per CDR3 protein. Of approximately 340,000 distinct CDR3 sequences listed, around 6.9% are singletons. Time point meaning: patch test 1, 2 weeks after DPC sensitization. Treatment given: therapeutic diphenylcyclopropenone sensitization with weekly scalp DPC. The sample in question was whole blood, obtained in connection with sensitization to the hapten diphenylcyclopropenone (DPC). Receptors were obtained from a woman aged 18-30 years with alopecia areata. Some clones in this sample may be carry-over from other donors' samples.

V is TRBV4-3 and J is TRBJ1-1; weak D call: TRBD1 (6 bases). V was pared by 4 bases and J by 3 bases, with 21 bases between. The germline CDR1 and CDR2 sequences are LGHNA and YSLEER. This CDR3 contains 17 residues. CDR3 sequence reads: CASSPGVVGRGDTEAFF. DNA for the CDR3: TGCGCCAGCAGCCCTGGTGTAGTAGGGAGGGGGGACACTGAAGCTTTCTTT.

This clonotype was counted at least ten times. The CDR3 region has the DNA TGTGCCAGCAGCTCCGGCGCAGGGGAAGGGGAAAAACTGTTTTTT. Protein sequence: CASSSGAGEGEKLFF. This chain links TRBV7-2 with TRBJ1-4; D is possibly TRBD1 (6 bases). The V end lost 4 bases, the J end lost 8 bases, and 17 bases lay between the germline ends. Looked up from germline, CDR1 is SGHTA and CDR2 is FQGNSA. This CDR3 has 15 amino acids.

The CDR3 protein is CASRAMGGRIDTQYF. The CDR3 DNA is TGTGCCAGCAGGGCGATGGGGGGCCGAATAGATACGCAGTATTTT. This chain connects TRBV28 to TRBJ2-3; D might be TRBD1 or TRBD2, each matching 6 bases. Trimming shortened V by 6 bases and J by 5 bases, and 18 bases separated the two germline ends. The CDR3 has 15 amino acids. Germline lookup yields CDR1 MDHEN and CDR2 SYDVKM.

This chain joins TRBV3-1 and TRBJ2-1; the D is unclear. The CDR3 runs to 13 residues. The germline V gene encodes CDR1 LGHDT and CDR2 YNNKEL (reference sequence). With 1 base removed from V and 4 bases from J, the gap between germline ends came to 5 bases. CDR3 amino acids: CASSQVVYNEQFF. The CDR3 bases are TGTGCCAGCAGCCAAGTCGTTTACAATGAGCAGTTCTTC.

This chain joins TRBV2 and TRBJ1-2, with D possibly matching TRBD1 (5 bases). Germline CDR1 and CDR2: SNHLY and FYNNEI. The CDR3 runs 12 residues. V was trimmed by 7 bases and J by 7 bases, leaving 13 bases between them. The CDR3 region is CASMWSGFGYTF. The CDR3 coding sequence is TGTGCCAGCATGTGGTCAGGGTTTGGCTACACCTTC. Based on the CDR3 plus reference TRBV2 and TRBJ1-2, the full variable domain is EPEVTQTPSHQVTQMGQEVILRCVPISNHLYFYWYRQILGQKVEFLVSFYNNEISEKSEIFDDQFSVERPDGSNFTLKIRSTKLEDSAMYFCASMWSGFGYTFGSGTRLTVV.

At least ten counts were recorded for this clonotype. The J gene is TRBJ2-3, the V gene TRBV6-2 or TRBV6-3; D perhaps matches TRBD2 (5 bases). The germline V gene encodes CDR1 MNHEY and CDR2 SVGEGT. This CDR3 is built from 13 residues. The V end lost 0 bases, the J end lost 10 bases, and 11 bases lay between the germline ends. The CDR3 loop reads CASSYSRVTAQYF. DNA of the CDR3: TGTGCCAGCAGTTACTCGCGGGTGACGGCGCAGTATTTT.

CDR3 DNA sequence: TGTGCCAGCAGTGAAGAGGATAATCAGCCCCAGCATTTT. Its translation: CASSEEDNQPQHF. The chain joins TRBV2 to TRBJ1-5; D call uncertain. V was clipped by 1 base and J by 4 bases, with 5 bases between them. Per the germline V gene, CDR1 is SNHLY and CDR2 is FYNNEI. CDR3 size: 13 residues.

V is TRBV29-1 and J is TRBJ1-1, with D perhaps TRBD1 (6 bases). The germline V gene encodes CDR1 SQVTM and CDR2 ANQGSEA. The ends were cut back, 4 bases at V and 8 bases at J, with 17 bases in the middle. This CDR3 spans 13 amino acids. The CDR3 loop reads CSVARVQGREAFF. The CDR3 region has the DNA TGCAGCGTTGCGAGGGTACAGGGTAGGGAAGCTTTCTTT.

The sample holds many counts of this clonotype. The CDR3 region has the DNA TGTGCCAGCAGTACCAGGGAGGGAACCAATGAGCAGTTCTTC. Amino acids: CASSTREGTNEQFF. J is TRBJ2-1 and V is TRBV12-3 or TRBV12-4; 7 bases map to TRBD2. The V gene end was trimmed by 5 bases and the J gene end by 6 bases; junction bases not matched to a gene: 7. This CDR3 contains 14 residues.

This clonotype was seen a handful of times. The chain joins TRBV6-5 to TRBJ1-6; TRBD1 might be the D (5 bases). Germline values: CDR1 MNHEY, CDR2 SVGAGI. V was pared by 0 bases and J by 3 bases, with 12 bases between. The length of the CDR3 is 17 residues. The CDR3 coding sequence is TGTGCCAGCAGTTACTCGAGTCTCGGACACTATAATTCACCCCTCCACTTT. Translating gives CASSYSSLGHYNSPLHF.

The chain links TRBV5-1 to TRBJ1-4; a weak D match, TRBD1 (5 bases). The CDR3 is made up of 13 amino acids. V lost 4 bases to trimming and J lost 7 bases, with 11 bases between them. Germline-derived CDR1 and CDR2 are SGHRS and YFSETQ. The CDR3 DNA follows: TGCGCCAGCAGCCGGGACGTTGGTGAAAAACTGTTTTTT. As protein: CASSRDVGEKLFF.

The chain is built from TRBV5-6 and TRBJ1-5; a possible D gene is TRBD1 (6 bases). This CDR3 contains 16 residues. The germline V and J ends were trimmed by 1 base and 5 bases, with 16 bases remaining between them. CDR1 SGHDT and CDR2 YYEEEE come from the germline V gene. The CDR3 bases are TGTGCCAGCAGCTTGTTCCGGACAGAGTCCGATCAGCCCCAGCATTTT. This encodes CASSLFRTESDQPQHF.

This clonotype was observed a handful of times. The chain couples TRBV29-1 to TRBJ2-3; 10 bases fit TRBD1. CDR1 and CDR2 (germline): SQVTM, ANQGSEA. CDR3 length equals 22 residues. With 8 bases clipped from V and 4 bases from J, the junction kept 33 bases outside the gene matches. The CDR3 DNA follows: TGCAGCCTAAGGGGGGCGGACCCCGCAAAGGACGGGACAGGGGTTCCCGCAGATACGCAGTATTTT. Amino acids: CSLRGADPAKDGTGVPADTQYF.

This clonotype was detected only a few times. The chain is built from TRBV29-1 and TRBJ2-7, with D possibly TRBD1 on 5 matching bases. V lost 4 bases, J lost 3 bases, and 13 bases lay in between. The CDR3 has 13 residues. Per the germline V gene, CDR1 is SQVTM and CDR2 is ANQGSEA. CDR3 coding DNA: TGCAGCGTTGCCCAGACAGAACTCTACGAGCAGTACTTC. It encodes CSVAQTELYEQYF.

This chain uses TRBV6-6 with TRBJ1-6; 7 nucleotides align to TRBD1. This CDR3 has 14 residues. The trim removed 5 bases at V and 9 bases at J, leaving 7 bases unmatched. CDR1 is MNHNY, CDR2 SVGAGI, per germline (reference sequence). The CDR3 spells CASSLDRVPSPLHF. The CDR3 DNA follows: TGTGCCAGCAGTCTTGACAGGGTGCCTTCACCCCTCCACTTT.

This clonotype was found a few times. The chain employs TRBV6-2 or TRBV6-3 and TRBJ2-2; D is undetermined. This CDR3 spans 15 amino acids. The germline gives CDR1 MNHEY, CDR2 SVGEGT. V lost 3 bases and J lost 7, with 15 bases in between. CDR3 coding DNA: TGTGCCAGCAGTTATTCCGACTTATACAACGGGGAGCTGTTTTTT. This gives the protein CASSYSDLYNGELFF.

This clonotype was counted only a few times. The chain combines TRBV28 with TRBJ1-2, with D possibly TRBD1 on 5 matching bases. CDR1 and CDR2 (germline): MDHEN, SYDVKM. CDR3 length: 14 amino acids. Trimming took off 2 bases at V and 3 bases at J, with 10 bases between the two ends. The CDR3 DNA sequence: TGTGCCAGCAGTTTACGACAGCCTTACTATGGCTACACCTTC. Residues: CASSLRQPYYGYTF.

This clonotype showed up many times. The genes are TRBV28 and TRBJ2-1, with TRBD2 identical over 12 bases. This CDR3 spans 16 amino acids. CDR1 is MDHEN and CDR2 is SYDVKM in the germline V gene. After removal of 5 bases from V and 9 bases from J, the junction contained 11 bases not matched to a gene. This chain's CDR3 is CASSVRTSGARSEQFF. The CDR3 nucleotides are TGTGCCAGCAGTGTACGGACTAGCGGGGCCCGCAGTGAGCAGTTCTTC.

This clonotype was seen repeatedly, ten times or more. The rearrangement joins TRBV11-2 to TRBJ2-4; D is uncertain. Germline V gene lookup returns CDR1 SGHAT and CDR2 FQNNGV. CDR3 length equals 14 residues. V was cut by 3 bases and J by 0 bases, with 6 bases left in between. CDR3 sequence reads: CASSFDLAKNIQYF. CDR3 nucleotide sequence: TGTGCCAGCAGCTTTGATTTAGCCAAAAACATTCAGTACTTC.

This chain links TRBV4-2 with TRBJ2-3; D unresolved. Germline CDR1 and CDR2: LGHNA and YNFKEQ. The CDR3 has 13 amino acids. Trimming removed 6 bases from V and 5 bases from J, with 12 bases in between. CDR3 loop: CASRPWDGDTQYF. The CDR3 DNA follows: TGTGCCAGCAGGCCGTGGGATGGAGATACGCAGTATTTT.

This clonotype was counted at least ten times. V usage is TRBV20-1 and J usage is TRBJ1-6; perhaps TRBD1 as D (6 bases). The CDR3 spans 14 residues. The germline V and J ends were trimmed by 7 bases and 8 bases, with 18 bases remaining between them. The germline V gene encodes CDR1 DFQATT and CDR2 SNEGSKA (reference sequence). This CDR3 is CSVRGGVVDSPLHF. The CDR3 nucleotides are TGCAGTGTTAGGGGGGGGGTTGTAGATTCACCCCTCCACTTT.